Below are 8 T cell receptor beta chains sequenced from a single sample in a study of cytomegalovirus exposure and HLA in healthy donors. In the PCR, 60 Vbeta and 13 Jbeta primers were used. The data were produced by immunoSEQ multiplex PCR, yet TCRdb's version contains in-frame clones alone and is incomplete. The sample shows over 150,000 clones, 77% of them seen only once. Material: PBMCs. The receptors shown here come from a woman between 25 and 40 years old in good health and CMV-seropositive.

This clone was observed a few times. V and J are TRBV28 and TRBJ1-2; 8 positions agree with TRBD1. Trimming cost V 7 bases and J 6 bases; bases outside gene matches: 7. Per the germline V gene, CDR1 is MDHEN and CDR2 is SYDVKM. This CDR3 is built from 13 residues. This CDR3 reads CASISDRADGYTF. Written as DNA, the CDR3 is TGTGCCAGCATTTCGGACAGGGCTGATGGCTACACCTTC.

This rearrangement joins TRBV7-6 to TRBJ2-1, with a possible D match to TRBD2 (6 bases). V lost 4 bases and J lost 5, with 18 bases in between. CDR1 and CDR2 from the germline V gene are SGHVS and FNYEAQ. The CDR3 is 16 residues long. CDR3 loop: CASSSPRLGFNNEQFF. The CDR3 nucleotides read TGTGCCAGCAGCTCCCCCCGACTAGGGTTCAACAATGAGCAGTTCTTC.

The chain combines TRBV10-3 with TRBJ2-2; tentatively, D is TRBD2 (5 bases). This CDR3 has 14 residues. Per germline, CDR1 ENHRY and CDR2 SYGVKD. Trimming shortened V by 8 bases and J by 2 bases, and 12 bases separated the two germline ends. CDR3 sequence reads: CAIHSEINTGELFF. The CDR3 DNA sequence: TGTGCCATCCATAGCGAGATAAACACCGGGGAGCTGTTTTTT.

The chain couples TRBV4-3 to TRBJ2-3; 11 bases are shared with TRBD2. Germline V gives CDR1 LGHNA, CDR2 YSLEER. The CDR3 covers 15 residues. With 0 bases clipped from V and 10 bases from J, the junction kept 6 bases outside the gene matches. CDR3 DNA sequence: TGCGCCAGCAGCCAAGATTTACTAGCGGGAGCCCCGCAGTATTTT. Translating gives CASSQDLLAGAPQYF.

The chain recombines TRBV5-1 with TRBJ2-1, with a possible D match to TRBD2 (5 bases). CDR1 and CDR2 (germline): SGHRS, YFSETQ. The length of the CDR3 is 15 residues. Trimming shortened V by 0 bases and J by 7 bases, and 14 bases separated the two germline ends. Here the CDR3 reads CASSLVASPENEQFF. The CDR3 bases are TGCGCCAGCAGCTTGGTCGCTAGCCCCGAGAATGAGCAGTTCTTC.

The chain employs TRBV7-2 and TRBJ1-1, with D unresolved. This CDR3 region has 17 residues. The V end was cut by 1 base, the J end by 0 bases, with 15 bases between. Germline values: CDR1 SGHTA, CDR2 FQGNSA. The CDR3 DNA reads as TGTGCCAGCAGCTTAGGAGCCGGTAGAGGAGTGAACACTGAAGCTTTCTTT. It is translated as CASSLGAGRGVNTEAFF.

This clone has only a few counts. CDR3 nucleotide sequence: TGTGCCAGCAGGCGACAGGGTCTGGAAAACATTCAGTACTTC. This codes for CASRRQGLENIQYF. This chain links TRBV2 with TRBJ2-4, with 7 nucleotides matching TRBD1. The trim removed 6 bases at V and 5 bases at J, leaving 7 bases unmatched. The CDR3 has 14 amino acids. From germline, CDR1 is SNHLY and CDR2 FYNNEI.

CDR3 sequence (DNA): TGTGCCAGCAGCAGTCGGGACTCGGAGCTTTCCGAGCAGTACTTC. Translation: CASSSRDSELSEQYF. This chain uses TRBV11-2 with TRBJ2-7, with a weak D call TRBD2 (6 bases). The germline V and J ends were trimmed by 5 bases and 6 bases, with 20 bases remaining between them. Germline V CDR1 and CDR2: SGHAT, FQNNGV. The length of the CDR3 is 15 residues. Supplemented by reference TRBV11-2 and TRBJ2-7, the full variable domain reads EAGVAQSPRYKIIEKRQSVAFWCNPISGHATLYWYQQILGQGPKLLIQFQNNGVVDDSQLPKDRFSAERLKGVDSTLKIQPAKLEDSAVYLCASSSRDSELSEQYFGPGTRLTVT.